The source of this T cell receptor (beta chain) is a study of CD8+CD57+ T cells in acquired aplastic anemia (dated 2018 in TCRdb). About the investigation overall: Extracted DNA from sorted CD4+ and CD8+ cells averaged approximately 3 ug, ranging from about 0.18 to 27.4 ug. A CD8+CD57+ expansion meant a frequency higher than the mean frequency seen in healthy subjects. Summary of the overall study and its limitations: Although 25 to 30 CD8+ CDR3 sequences were shared by patients and controls, these sequences appeared highly expressed in patients and within the immunodominant clones of patients. No significant difference in CD8+ Simpson's diversity was found between patients and healthy controls (P=0.060).

V is cut back by 5 bases and J by 9 bases, with 10 bases in the junction unmatched. The germline V gene (reference sequence) sets CDR1 to DFQATT and CDR2 to SNEGSKA. Taken from cysteine to phenylalanine, the CDR3 has 14 residues. CDR3 DNA only is kept here, 42 bases in frame from base 1. Genomic DNA was used as template for profiling of TCR beta VDJ combinations and CDR3 sequences. An Illumina HiSeq 2000 was the platform used for TCR repertoire sequencing. Per the authors' processing: TRBV/TRBJ rearrangement plots, CDR3 size and DJ length profiles, and Simpson's diversity index were used to assess repertoires. Whichever DNA sequence was most abundant in the deep sequencing data was defined as the immunodominant clone. CDR3 amino acid sequences were checked for sharing across subjects and were also compared against the VDJdb database and published repertoires. TCRdb reran the public reads through fastp at Q25 and MiXCR, keeping productive beta chains. Every CDR3 protein is listed once, alongside the most common genes and DNA of its rows. The V and J calls were determined by TCRdb, not by the authors. For this sample there are approximately 190,000 distinct CDR3 sequences; under 55% appear just once. Clones ranked in the top ten supply over 7.5% of the sample.

Flow cytometry had shown CD8+CD57+ cell expansion in the patients selected for sequencing. Every patient had a diagnosis of severe acquired aplastic anemia based on International Study of Aplastic Anemia and Agranulocytosis and Camitta criteria. At the time blood was sampled, none of the patients had received any therapy. In this study, sorted CD4+ and CD8+ T cells from the blood of healthy subjects and of severe aplastic anemia patients had their TCR repertoires deep-sequenced. In the USA, patient enrollment took place under clinicaltrials.gov protocols 00001620, 01623167, 00001397, 00071045, 00081523 and 00961064. Ficoll-Paque density gradient centrifugation was used to isolate peripheral blood mononuclear cells. CD4+ and CD8+ T cells were sorted by FACS or magnetic beads before DNA extraction. About this clonotype itself: Its cognate antigen has yet to be identified. No base quality information exists; no much larger clone differs at one position.

This receptor was obtained from a human donor with aplastic anemia. Material for sequencing was sorted CD4+, CD8+, or CD8+CD57+ T cells (not recorded which) from PBMCs. The rearrangement combines TRBV20-1 with TRBJ2-1; 10 bases in the junction line up with TRBD2. For the CDR3, the sequence is CSAVPFEREGEQFF. The DNA reads TGCAGTGCTGTGCCCTTCGAGCGGGAGGGTGAGCAGTTCTTC.